This TCR beta chain comes out of a study of cytomegalovirus exposure and HLA in healthy donors. Deletions cut 1 base from V and 1 base from J, with 8 bases between. The CDR3 spans 15 residues. Germline V CDR1 and CDR2: SEHNR, FQNEAQ (reference sequence). TCRdb keeps only in-frame clones here, not all; method: immunoSEQ multiplex PCR. The sample consists of around 250,000 clones, almost 90% of them appearing once. Input material: PBMCs. J is TRBJ1-3 and V is TRBV7-9; D is undetermined. This clonotype was sampled from a woman aged 18-29 years in good health and CMV-seronegative. The CDR3: CASSLVRESGNTIYF. DNA of the CDR3: TGTGCCAGCAGCTTAGTAAGGGAGTCTGGAAACACCATATATTTT. The entire variable domain, with the rest obtained from reference TRBV7-9 and TRBJ1-3, is as follows: DTGVSQNPRHKITKRGQNVTFRCDPISEHNRLYWYRQTLGQGPEFLTYFQNEAQLEKSRLLSDRFSAERPKGSFSTLEIQRTEQGDSAMYLCASSLVRESGNTIYFGEGSWLTVV.